This entry lists 20 T cell receptor beta chains sequenced from one sample in a study of blood T cell repertoires in COVID-19. Repertoires were generated with immunoSEQ multiplex PCR, while TCRdb's copy carries only in-frame clones and drops some. The data contain over 150,000 clones, 70% to 90% of them singletons. Source material: peripheral blood. The receptors come from a man aged 35 to 55 with acute or convalescent COVID-19.

This clone came up a few times. The CDR3 bases are TGTGCCAGCTCCCTGAGGACAAGCAAAGCATACGAGCAGTACTTC. It codes for CASSLRTSKAYEQYF. The chain couples TRBV14 to TRBJ2-7; a weak D match, TRBD1 (5 bases). The ends were cut back, 8 bases at V and 4 bases at J, with 21 bases in the middle. Germline V CDR1 and CDR2: SGHDN, FVKESK. The CDR3 loop spans 15 amino acids.

The chain combines TRBV18 with TRBJ2-1, with a weak D call TRBD2 (6 bases). The ends were cut back, 2 bases at V and 10 bases at J, with 12 bases in the middle. CDR3 length: 13 amino acids. The germline gives CDR1 KGHSH, CDR2 LQKENI. The CDR3 sequence: CASSPVGAGEQFF. As DNA, the CDR3 is TGTGCCAGCTCACCAGTAGGGGCGGGGGAGCAGTTCTTC.

The CDR3 protein is CASSSAGGRTGELFF. The CDR3 nucleotides are TGTGCCAGCAGCTCCGCGGGGGGACGGACCGGGGAGCTGTTTTTT. The chain carries TRBV7-8 and TRBJ2-2, with 8 positions matching TRBD2. The CDR3 consists of 15 residues. V lost 4 bases and J lost 5; bases outside the gene matches: 6. Germline CDR1 and CDR2: SGHVS and FQNEAQ. Variable domain in full (rest from reference TRBV7-8 and TRBJ2-2): GAGVSQSPRYKVAKRGQDVALRCDPISGHVSLFWYQQALGQGPEFLTYFQNEAQLDKSGLPSDRFFAERPEGSVSTLKIQRTQQEDSAVYLCASSSAGGRTGELFFGEGSRLTVL.

The table lists this clone with a count of one. The chain recombines TRBV9 with TRBJ1-2; 11 bases align to TRBD1. Trimming removed 3 bases from V and 4 bases from J; junction bases left unmatched: 11. Germline V gene lookup returns CDR1 SGDLS and CDR2 YYNGEE. There are 17 residues in the CDR3. Here the CDR3 reads CASSAGTGGFSPYGYTF. The CDR3 DNA sequence: TGTGCCAGCAGCGCGGGGACAGGGGGGTTCTCGCCCTATGGCTACACCTTC. Filled out from reference TRBV9 and TRBJ1-2, the complete variable domain reads DSGVTQTPKHLITATGQRVTLRCSPRSGDLSVYWYQQSLDQGLQFLIQYYNGEERAKGNILERFSAQQFPDLHSELNLSSLELGDSALYFCASSAGTGGFSPYGYTFGSGTRLTVV.

The V call is TRBV4-1, the J call TRBJ1-3, with D perhaps matching TRBD1 (5 bases). The CDR3 covers 16 residues. Germline loops: CDR1 MGHRA, CDR2 YSYEKL. V lost 4 bases, J lost 4 bases, and 17 bases lay in between. This chain's CDR3 is CASSRGVLRPGNTIYF. In DNA, the CDR3 is TGCGCCAGCAGCCGGGGGGTACTTCGTCCGGGAAACACCATATATTTT.

The chain combines TRBV7-2 with TRBJ1-1; no reliable D call. The CDR3 extends over 16 amino acids. Germline loops: CDR1 SGHTA, CDR2 FQGNSA. V was trimmed by 4 bases and J by 1 base, leaving 16 bases between them. In DNA, the CDR3 is TGTGCCAGCAGCTCGGAAGGAGGCTTAAGGAACACTGAAGCTTTCTTT. Translation: CASSSEGGLRNTEAFF.

The J gene is TRBJ2-5, the V gene TRBV14; D ambiguous. V lost 0 bases and J 5 bases, leaving 10 bases between the germline ends. Looked up from germline, CDR1 is SGHDN and CDR2 is FVKESK. The CDR3 is made up of 14 amino acids. CDR3 sequence: CASSQDIAWETQYF. The CDR3 DNA is TGTGCCAGCAGCCAAGATATTGCGTGGGAGACCCAGTACTTC.

V usage is TRBV6-5 and J usage is TRBJ1-1; 9 bases agree with TRBD1. Trimming removed 6 bases from V and 6 bases from J; junction bases left unmatched: 11. The CDR3 is made up of 15 amino acids. Per germline, CDR1 MNHEY and CDR2 SVGAGI. The CDR3 DNA reads as TGTGCCAGCAGCCCAGAGGGACAGGGCTCCCCTGAAGCTTTCTTT. Its translation is CASSPEGQGSPEAFF.

Here the CDR3 reads CASSSEAALNSPLHF. The CDR3 DNA reads as TGTGCCAGCAGCTCAGAGGCCGCTTTGAATTCACCCCTCCACTTT. This chain joins TRBV9 and TRBJ1-6; D gene ambiguous. Trimming cost V 4 bases and J 7 bases, with 15 bases left between them. This CDR3 is 15 amino acids long. Germline CDR1 SGDLS, CDR2 YYNGEE. The full variable domain, rest sourced from reference TRBV9 and TRBJ1-6, is DSGVTQTPKHLITATGQRVTLRCSPRSGDLSVYWYQQSLDQGLQFLIQYYNGEERAKGNILERFSAQQFPDLHSELNLSSLELGDSALYFCASSSEAALNSPLHFGNGTRLTVT.

This chain links TRBV28 with TRBJ2-1; possible D gene TRBD2, 6 bases. Per the germline V gene, CDR1 is MDHEN and CDR2 is SYDVKM. V dropped 10 bases and J dropped 8 bases, with 9 bases sitting between them. The CDR3 spans 10 residues. This CDR3 reads CATGEDEQFF. As DNA, the CDR3 is TGTGCCACGGGAGAGGATGAGCAGTTCTTC.

The V and J genes are TRBV28 and TRBJ2-5, with TRBD2 matching over 11 bases. The CDR3 consists of 15 residues. The junction had 10 bases not matched to a gene; V was cut back by 6 bases and J by 7 bases. Germline V lookup: CDR1 MDHEN, CDR2 SYDVKM. The CDR3 spells CASRLLAGEKVTQYF. The CDR3 coding sequence is TGTGCCAGCAGGCTACTAGCGGGGGAAAAGGTGACCCAGTACTTC.

The rearrangement joins TRBV7-8 to TRBJ2-3, with TRBD1 identical over 7 bases. Trimming at V came to 0 bases and at J to 7 bases, leaving 4 bases not matched to a gene. The CDR3 extends over 14 amino acids. CDR1 is SGHVS, CDR2 FQNEAQ, per germline. The CDR3 protein is CASSLAGGKNTQYF. The CDR3 bases are TGTGCCAGCAGCTTAGCAGGGGGCAAGAATACGCAGTATTTT.

The chain has TRBV3-1 (or the pseudogene TRBV3-2) and TRBJ1-5, with 8 bases identical to TRBD1. The CDR3 runs 14 residues. Trimming removed 4 bases from V and 6 bases from J; junction bases left unmatched: 5. Per germline, CDR1 LGHDT and CDR2 YNNKEL (reference sequence). In DNA form, the CDR3 reads TGTGCCAGCAGCCCACAGGGGGGCGGTCAGCCCCAGCATTTT. It encodes CASSPQGGGQPQHF.

The chain uses TRBV9 and TRBJ2-1; D gene uncertain. Trimming took 0 bases from V and 9 from J, leaving 10 bases between them. The CDR3 is 13 amino acids. The germline V gene encodes CDR1 SGDLS and CDR2 YYNGEE. In DNA, the CDR3 is TGTGCCAGCAGCGTAGACCGACCTAGTGAGCAGTTCTTC. Translation: CASSVDRPSEQFF.

The chain uses TRBV3-1 (or the pseudogene TRBV3-2) and TRBJ1-3, with 8 positions matching TRBD1. V lost 0 bases to trimming and J lost 4 bases; unmatched junction nucleotides: 5. Germline assignment: CDR1 LGHDT and CDR2 YNNKEL (reference sequence). The CDR3 is 16 amino acids. The CDR3 here is CASSQEQGAGGNTIYF. CDR3 DNA sequence: TGTGCCAGCAGCCAAGAGCAGGGGGCAGGCGGAAACACCATATATTTT.

The V and J genes are TRBV18 and TRBJ2-7; a possible D gene is TRBD2 (5 bases). The germline V gene encodes CDR1 KGHSH and CDR2 LQKENI. The V end lost 6 bases, the J end lost 0 bases, and 15 bases lay between the germline ends. The CDR3 sequence is 15 residues long. CDR3 nucleotides: TGTGCCAGCTCGCAAAACCGGGGATCCTCCTACGAGCAGTACTTC. Encoded protein: CASSQNRGSSYEQYF.

V usage is TRBV10-2 and J usage is TRBJ2-7; 12 bases agree with TRBD1. The CDR3 runs 19 residues. J lost 5 bases, V lost 3 bases, and 17 bases had no gene match. Germline V gene data show CDR1 as WSHSY and CDR2 as SAAADI. The CDR3 spells CASSDSDFRPGQGAHEQYF. The CDR3 DNA reads TGCGCCAGCAGTGATTCCGACTTCAGACCGGGACAGGGGGCCCACGAGCAGTACTTC.

The chain couples TRBV28 to TRBJ1-5; maybe TRBD1 (6 bases). CDR3 length: 14 residues. Germline loops: CDR1 MDHEN, CDR2 SYDVKM. The germline V and J ends were trimmed by 5 bases and 8 bases, with 16 bases remaining between them. In DNA, the CDR3 is TGTGCCAGCAGTGGTGACAGGAAGGAGAAGCCCCAGCATTTT. Translated, it gives CASSGDRKEKPQHF.

J is TRBJ1-2 and V is TRBV6-5; no clear D gene. Trimming stripped 7 bases from V and 5 bases from J, with 14 bases between. Germline V gene data show CDR1 as MNHEY and CDR2 as SVGAGI. The CDR3 covers 13 residues. The CDR3 nucleotides read TGTGCCAGCAATCCAGGAGGAGATTATGGCTACACCTTC. It translates to CASNPGGDYGYTF.

This rearrangement joins TRBV5-1 to TRBJ1-6; D not certain. CDR3 length equals 13 residues. Germline CDR1 SGHRS, CDR2 YFSETQ. The V gene lost 4 bases and the J gene lost 10 bases, with 12 bases spanning the gap. CDR3 in amino acids: CASSAPGDSPLHF. The CDR3 DNA is TGCGCCAGCAGCGCCCCGGGAGACTCACCCCTCCACTTT. Full variable domain (outside the CDR3, taken from reference TRBV5-1 and TRBJ1-6): KAGVTQTPRYLIKTRGQQVTLSCSPISGHRSVSWYQQTPGQGLQFLFEYFSETQRNKGNFPGRFSGRQFSNSRSEMNVSTLELGDSALYLCASSAPGDSPLHFGNGTRLTVT.